These 22 T cell receptor beta chains share one sample of origin, sequenced in a study of T-cell reconstitution after alpha-beta-depleted transplantation in children. As it was prepared, the TCRbeta library received unique molecular identifiers. TCRdb ran MiXCR on the PCR reads and lists one entry per CDR3 protein. The sample lists about 180,000 distinct CDR3 sequences, over 8.5% occurring once. The material sequenced was PBMCs, taken before TCRalphabeta/CD19-depleted stem cell transplant. These receptors were taken from a boy younger than 10 with acute myeloid leukemia, due to receive a stem cell transplant.

This clonotype was counted only a few times. CDR3 sequence reads: CASSSPYNRAKDLDGYTF. CDR3 sequence (DNA): TGTGCCAGCAGCTCTCCGTATAACCGGGCCAAAGATCTAGATGGCTACACCTTC. The chain joins TRBV11-2 to TRBJ1-2; D gene uncertain. Germline assignment: CDR1 SGHAT and CDR2 FQNNGV. The CDR3 runs to 18 residues. The V and J ends lost 4 bases and 6 bases respectively, with 27 bases between them.

This clonotype occurred many times. The chain uses TRBV12-3 or TRBV12-4 and TRBJ2-5; no clear D gene. This CDR3 has 11 amino acids. Trimming stripped 3 bases from V and 3 bases from J, with 2 bases between. CDR3 nucleotide sequence: TGTGCCAGCAGTTTCGAAGAGACCCAGTACTTC. Translation gives CASSFEETQYF.

The table lists this clonotype with many counts. This sequence joins TRBV7-9 and TRBJ2-5, with TRBD1 matching over 7 bases. CDR3 length: 15 amino acids. The germline gives CDR1 SEHNR, CDR2 FQNEAQ (reference sequence). The trim removed 2 bases at V and 2 bases at J, leaving 5 bases unmatched. Here the CDR3 DNA reads TGTGCCAGCAGCTTATTGGGACAGCATCAAGAGACCCAGTACTTC. This codes for CASSLLGQHQETQYF.

The chain links TRBV27 to TRBJ2-5; D is tentatively TRBD1 or TRBD2 (5 bases each). V lost 5 bases and J 5 bases, leaving 15 bases between the germline ends. This CDR3 is built from 14 residues. Germline CDR1 reads MNHEY; CDR2 reads SMNVEV (reference sequence). CDR3 protein: CASSLGTVGETQYF. CDR3 DNA sequence: TGTGCCAGCAGTCTCGGGACCGTGGGGGAGACCCAGTACTTC.

The table lists this clonotype with many counts. The chain links TRBV6-5 to TRBJ2-6; D ambiguous. The CDR3 covers 16 residues. V shed 1 base and J shed 0 bases, with 7 bases lying between them. Germline V gene data show CDR1 as MNHEY and CDR2 as SVGAGI. This CDR3 is CASSYWRVSGANVLTF. CDR3 bases: TGTGCCAGCAGTTACTGGCGCGTCTCTGGGGCCAACGTCCTGACTTTC.

This clonotype was recorded many times. The rearrangement joins TRBV4-2 to TRBJ1-6; perhaps TRBD1 as D (5 bases). V gave up 0 bases and J gave up 1 base, with 10 bases separating them. In germline, CDR1 is LGHNA, CDR2 YNFKEQ. CDR3 length: 17 residues. The CDR3 nucleotides are TGTGCCAGCAGCCAAGACTGGGGGAGTTCCTATAATTCACCCCTCCACTTT. This codes for CASSQDWGSSYNSPLHF.

Comment on this clonotype: Given a much more abundant clone one base away, this may be a read error. The rearrangement uses TRBV5-1 and TRBJ2-1, with 8 bases matching TRBD2. The V gene's germline CDR1 is SGHRS and CDR2 YFSETQ. The CDR3 consists of 13 residues. The CDR3 region has the DNA TGCGCCAGCAGCTTGGCGGGGGGGCTGGAGCACTTCTTC. It yields the protein CASSLAGGLEHFF.

A remark on this clonotype: Being one base from a much bigger clone, this may be a read error. The chain recombines TRBV12-3 or TRBV12-4 with TRBJ1-5; TRBD1 matches at 7 bases. Trimming cost V 4 bases and J 3 bases; bases outside gene matches: 9. This CDR3 region has 16 residues. The CDR3, as DNA: TGTGCCAGCAGTTCCGCGGACAGGTGGGACAATCAGCCCCAGCATTTT. Amino acid sequence: CASSSADRWDNQPQHF.

This clonotype was seen at least ten times. V usage is TRBV14 and J usage is TRBJ2-3; D possibly corresponds to TRBD1 (7 bases). Between the trimmed V and J ends, which lost 1 base and 5 bases, there was a span of 19 bases. Per germline, CDR1 SGHDN and CDR2 FVKESK. This CDR3 comprises 17 residues. As DNA, the CDR3 is TGTGCCAGCAGCCAAGTGGTACGGAGGGGGCTGGGAGATACGCAGTATTTT. Its translation: CASSQVVRRGLGDTQYF. Full variable domain (remainder filled in from reference TRBV14 and TRBJ2-3): EAGVTQFPSHSVIEKGQTVTLRCDPISGHDNLYWYRRVMGKEIKFLLHFVKESKQDESGMPNNRFLAERTGGTYSTLKVQPAELEDSGVYFCASSQVVRRGLGDTQYFGPGTRLTVL.

Of note for this clonotype: A read error may explain this, as a much larger clone is one base away. The chain uses TRBV5-1 and TRBJ2-1, with 9 positions matching TRBD1. Germline-derived CDR1 and CDR2 are SGHRS and YFSETQ. The CDR3 consists of 14 residues. The CDR3 here is CASSTRTGDNEQVF. The CDR3 region has the DNA TGCGCCAGCAGCACCAGGACAGGGGACAATGAGCAGGTCTTC.

This clonotype came up many times. The chain is built from TRBV18 and TRBJ2-3, with D perhaps TRBD1 (6 bases). Trimming left V 3 bases short and J 3 bases short, with 7 bases between. Germline V gives CDR1 KGHSH, CDR2 LQKENI. The CDR3 extends over 13 amino acids. The CDR3 bases are TGTGCCAGCTCACCTACAGGGACAGATACGCAGTATTTT. Residues: CASSPTGTDTQYF.

The sample holds many counts of this clonotype. The rearrangement links TRBV28 to TRBJ2-1; D unclear. In germline, CDR1 is MDHEN, CDR2 SYDVKM. The CDR3 totals 13 residues. V dropped 4 bases and J dropped 9 bases, with 13 bases sitting between them. The CDR3 spells CASSSPGPLEQFF. CDR3 DNA sequence: TGTGCCAGCAGTTCCCCCGGGCCACTTGAGCAGTTCTTC. The complete variable domain, with remaining parts taken from reference TRBV28 and TRBJ2-1, reads DVKVTQSSRYLVKRTGEKVFLECVQDMDHENMFWYRQDPGLGLRLIYFSYDVKMKEKGDIPEGYSVSREKKERFSLILESASTNQTSMYLCASSSPGPLEQFFGPGTRLTVL.

This clonotype was seen only a few times. This chain connects TRBV20-1 to TRBJ2-4; no clear D gene. The CDR3 is 14 amino acids. Trimming stripped 5 bases from V and 0 bases from J, with 11 bases between. The germline CDR1 and CDR2 sequences are DFQATT and SNEGSKA (reference sequence). The CDR3 loop reads CSAAVSLAKNIQYF. The CDR3 DNA sequence: TGCAGTGCTGCCGTGAGTCTAGCCAAAAACATTCAGTACTTC.

This clonotype was detected ten times or more. As DNA, the CDR3 is TGTGCCAGCAGCCGAGGGGGGAACGTCGGTAGGGAGCAGTTCTTC. It yields the protein CASSRGGNVGREQFF. The rearrangement joins TRBV3-1 to TRBJ2-1; D is perhaps TRBD1 or TRBD2 (6 bases each). CDR3 length: 15 amino acids. Germline loops: CDR1 LGHDT, CDR2 YNNKEL (reference sequence). V was clipped by 4 bases and J by 10 bases, with 20 bases between them.

This clonotype was seen just once. The chain joins TRBV5-1 to TRBJ1-2, with D unresolved. The CDR3 is 15 residues long. Germline CDR1 and CDR2: SGHRS and YFSETQ. The V end lost 0 bases, the J end lost 2 bases, and 11 bases lay between the germline ends. The CDR3 nucleotides are TGCGCCAGCAGCTTGGGGCAGGCCTTGAACTATGGCTACACCTTC. Translation gives CASSLGQALNYGYTF. Supplemented by reference TRBV5-1 and TRBJ1-2, the full variable domain reads KAGVTQTPRYLIKTRGQQVTLSCSPISGHRSVSWYQQTPGQGLQFLFEYFSETQRNKGNFPGRFSGRQFSNSRSEMNVSTLELGDSALYLCASSLGQALNYGYTFGSGTRLTVV.

This clonotype appeared many times. The chain couples TRBV7-8 to TRBJ2-2; D is perhaps TRBD2 (6 bases). This CDR3 contains 14 residues. Germline V gene lookup returns CDR1 SGHVS and CDR2 FQNEAQ. V lost 5 bases, J lost 5 bases, and 12 bases lay in between. CDR3 DNA: TGTGCCAGCAGCCGCGGGGTGGGGACCGGGGAGCTGTTTTTT. It specifies CASSRGVGTGELFF.

This clonotype was detected many times. The chain carries TRBV20-1 and TRBJ2-7; D possibly corresponds to TRBD2 (6 bases). Trimming removed 3 bases from V and 1 base from J, with 19 bases in between. Germline CDR1 and CDR2: DFQATT and SNEGSKA (reference sequence). This CDR3 is built from 16 residues. The CDR3 spells CSASPLGSGSSYEQYF. DNA for the CDR3: TGCAGTGCTAGCCCCCTGGGTAGCGGCTCTTCCTACGAGCAGTACTTC.

Ten or more counts support this clonotype. The chain has TRBV10-3 and TRBJ1-6; D might be TRBD1 (5 bases). The length of the CDR3 is 13 residues. Between the trimmed V and J ends, which lost 10 bases and 6 bases, there was a span of 13 bases. CDR1 ENHRY and CDR2 SYGVKD come from the germline V gene. Written as DNA, the CDR3 is TGTGCCACACAAACAGGTCCTAATTCACCCCTCCACTTT. The encoded protein is CATQTGPNSPLHF.

This clonotype was seen at least ten times. This chain connects TRBV5-1 to TRBJ2-7, with 9 nucleotides matching TRBD1. J was trimmed by 6 bases and V by 2 bases; bases with no gene match: 3. Germline CDR1 SGHRS, CDR2 YFSETQ. The CDR3 is made up of 13 amino acids. The CDR3 is CASSLQGAVEQYV. The CDR3 nucleotides read TGCGCCAGCAGCTTACAGGGGGCGGTCGAGCAGTACGTC.

In its sample, this clonotype was seen many times. This chain connects TRBV7-2 to TRBJ2-1, with D perhaps given as TRBD1 or TRBD2 (5 bases each). Trimming pared 5 bases from V and 12 bases from J, leaving 26 bases between. CDR1 is SGHTA and CDR2 is FQGNSA in the germline V gene. This CDR3 is 16 amino acids long. This CDR3 reads CASSLQAGTTHVTQFF. The CDR3 DNA follows: TGTGCCAGCAGCCTCCAGGCCGGGACGACACATGTGACGCAGTTCTTC.

This clonotype was counted ten times or more. The chain couples TRBV28 to TRBJ2-7, with 7 positions matching TRBD1. The germline V gene encodes CDR1 MDHEN and CDR2 SYDVKM. The junction had 11 bases not matched to a gene; V was cut back by 3 bases and J by 6 bases. The CDR3 covers 15 residues. The CDR3 region is CASSFLPGQASEQYV. CDR3 in DNA: TGTGCCAGCAGTTTCCTTCCCGGACAGGCTTCCGAGCAGTACGTC.

Many counts were recorded for this clonotype. The genes are TRBV7-9 and TRBJ2-3, with 8 bases fitting TRBD1. The J segment lost 2 bases and the V segment lost 4 bases, leaving 8 bases of the junction unmatched. Germline V lookup: CDR1 SEHNR, CDR2 FQNEAQ (reference sequence). The CDR3 covers 16 residues. CDR3 sequence (DNA): TGTGCCAGCAGCTCCTTAGGGGACAGGATCACAGATACGCAGTATTTT. Its translation: CASSSLGDRITDTQYF.